Below are 11 T cell receptor beta chains sequenced from a single sample in a study of T cell repertoires in cytomegalovirus infection. TCRdb used MiXCR to reprocess the reads, holding one entry per CDR3 protein. The repertoire consists of fewer than 200,000 distinct CDR3 sequences, with roughly 22% occurring once and the leading ten covering 20% to 30%. No antigens are known for them. This sample comprised CD8+ T cells from cultured PBMCs, obtained from culture after CMV antigen stimulation. Source of these receptors: a human donor in good health (CMV status not recorded). Some clones in this sample may be carry-over from other donors' samples.

The chain couples TRBV7-6 to TRBJ2-7, with D possibly TRBD2 on 6 matching bases. Germline CDR1 reads SGHVS; CDR2 reads FNYEAQ. The ends were cut back, 6 bases at V and 0 bases at J, with 12 bases in the middle. This CDR3 is built from 14 residues. The CDR3, as DNA: TGTGCCAGCAGTCCTCTGCGGGGCTCCTACGAGCAGTACTTC. Translation gives CASSPLRGSYEQYF.

This clonotype occurred many times. This rearrangement joins TRBV6-2 or TRBV6-3 to TRBJ2-5; D ambiguous. Germline lookup yields CDR1 MNHEY and CDR2 SVGEGT. This CDR3 region has 13 residues. The V gene lost 2 bases and the J gene lost 9 bases, with 13 bases spanning the gap. The CDR3 DNA reads as TGTGCCAGCAGTTACGGACGGCTCGCGGCCCAGTACTTC. The encoded protein is CASSYGRLAAQYF.

This clonotype was seen more than once but under ten times. The chain joins TRBV4-1 to TRBJ1-1; possible D gene TRBD1, 6 bases. This CDR3 comprises 14 residues. Germline V gene data show CDR1 as MGHRA and CDR2 as YSYEKL. V shed 6 bases and J shed 0 bases, with 11 bases lying between them. CDR3 loop: CASRHTGMNTEAFF. The CDR3 DNA follows: TGCGCCAGCAGGCATACAGGGATGAACACTGAAGCTTTCTTT.

There are a few counts of this clonotype. V and J are TRBV5-1 and TRBJ2-2, with 8 bases identical to TRBD1. The CDR3 has 14 residues. Germline loops: CDR1 SGHRS, CDR2 YFSETQ. The trim removed 4 bases at V and 6 bases at J, leaving 5 bases unmatched. The CDR3 reads CASSGQGVSGELFF. CDR3 sequence (DNA): TGCGCCAGCAGCGGACAGGGAGTGTCCGGGGAGCTGTTTTTT.

The V gene is TRBV6-4, the J gene TRBJ1-2, with D maybe TRBD1 (5 bases). Germline V lookup: CDR1 MRHNA, CDR2 SNTAGT. V lost 3 bases, J lost 4 bases, and 18 bases lay in between. This CDR3 comprises 16 residues. The CDR3 coding sequence is TGTGCCAGCAGTGAATCAGGGAGGGGATCCCGCTATGGCTACACCTTC. It is translated as CASSESGRGSRYGYTF.

This chain connects TRBV11-2 to TRBJ1-2; D not resolved. Looked up from germline, CDR1 is SGHAT and CDR2 is FQNNGV. This CDR3 spans 14 amino acids. Trimming shortened V by 4 bases and J by 0 bases, and 9 bases separated the two germline ends. CDR3 loop: CASSSQEANYGYTF. CDR3 sequence (DNA): TGTGCCAGCAGCTCTCAGGAGGCTAACTATGGCTACACCTTC.

This clonotype showed up just a few times. The V gene is TRBV6-6, the J gene TRBJ1-1; no clear D gene. The CDR3 is made up of 14 amino acids. Germline V gene sequence: CDR1 MNHNY, CDR2 SVGAGI (reference sequence). V lost 0 bases to trimming and J lost 3 bases, with 8 bases between them. The CDR3 loop is CASSYSAVYTEAFF. CDR3 DNA sequence: TGTGCCAGCAGTTACTCTGCGGTCTACACTGAAGCTTTCTTT.

V usage is TRBV7-2 and J usage is TRBJ2-3; 7 nucleotides line up with TRBD2. J gave up 0 bases and V 4 bases, and 7 bases lay outside the gene matches. CDR1 is SGHTA and CDR2 is FQGNSA in the germline V gene. This CDR3 region has 16 residues. Written as DNA, the CDR3 is TGTGCCAGCAGCTCCTCAAGCGGGGCTAGCACAGATACGCAGTATTTT. As protein: CASSSSSGASTDTQYF.

The chain is built from TRBV7-6 and TRBJ1-1, with TRBD1 identical over 9 bases. Losses at the gene ends were 1 base for V and 5 bases for J; bases not matched to a gene: 8. The germline V gene encodes CDR1 SGHVS and CDR2 FNYEAQ. The CDR3 loop spans 16 amino acids. CDR3 coding DNA: TGTGCCAGCAGCTTAGAACAGGGGGCGACGGGGACTGAAGCTTTCTTT. This gives the protein CASSLEQGATGTEAFF.

This clonotype has just a few counts. The rearrangement uses TRBV6-5 and TRBJ1-4, with D possibly matching TRBD1 (5 bases). V gave up 4 bases and J gave up 8 bases, with 14 bases separating them. The CDR3 runs 14 residues. CDR1 and CDR2 from the germline V gene are MNHEY and SVGAGI. The CDR3 DNA reads TGTGCCAGCAGTTCTCGACAGCCAGGGGAAAAACTGTTTTTT. It yields the protein CASSSRQPGEKLFF.

This clonotype was seen ten or more times. The rearrangement links TRBV28 to TRBJ1-1; a possible D gene is TRBD1 (6 bases). The CDR3 has 15 amino acids. Germline CDR1 MDHEN, CDR2 SYDVKM. Trimming took 5 bases from V and 1 from J, leaving 14 bases between them. The CDR3 nucleotides read TGTGCCAGCAGTGCCCGACAGGCGCCGAACACTGAAGCTTTCTTT. Encoded protein: CASSARQAPNTEAFF.